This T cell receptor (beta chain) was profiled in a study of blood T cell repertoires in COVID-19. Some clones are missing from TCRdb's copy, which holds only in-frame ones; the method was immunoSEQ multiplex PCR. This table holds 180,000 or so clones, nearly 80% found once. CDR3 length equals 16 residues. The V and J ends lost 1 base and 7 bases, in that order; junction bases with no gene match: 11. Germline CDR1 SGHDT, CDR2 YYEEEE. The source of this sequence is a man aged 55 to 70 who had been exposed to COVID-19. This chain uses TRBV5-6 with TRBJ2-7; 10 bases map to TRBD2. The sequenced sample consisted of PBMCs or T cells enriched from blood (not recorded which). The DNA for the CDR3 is TGTGCCAGCAGCTTGAGGGCTAGCGGGAGCCTATGGGAGCAGTACTTC. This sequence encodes CASSLRASGSLWEQYF.